These T cell receptor beta chains were read from a single sample in a study of cytomegalovirus exposure and HLA in healthy donors. Some clones are missing from TCRdb's copy, which holds only in-frame ones; the method was immunoSEQ multiplex PCR. The sample consists of 150,000 to 200,000 clones, roughly 74% of them appearing once. The source material was PBMCs. The origin of the receptors is a woman in her twenties or thirties in good health and CMV-seropositive. Each CDR3 is given without its conserved first and last residue.

cdr3_aa: ASSSPSLGNTIY
j_call: TRBJ1-3
v_call: TRBV5-4

cdr3_aa: ASSLAIKGESDTQY
j_call: TRBJ2-3
v_call: TRBV5-1

cdr3_aa: ASSIVPRGLTEAF
j_call: TRBJ1-1
v_call: TRBV19

cdr3_aa: ASRAGREAF
j_call: TRBJ1-1
v_call: TRBV6-1

cdr3_aa: ASSPGQYNQPQH
j_call: TRBJ1-5
v_call: TRBV27

cdr3_aa: ASSLSKGQGPGGYGYT
j_call: TRBJ1-2
v_call: TRBV5-5

cdr3_aa: ASSIVGGPGEQF
j_call: TRBJ2-1
v_call: TRBV19

cdr3_aa: ASSLRAQGNSPLH
j_call: TRBJ1-6
v_call: TRBV7-2

cdr3_aa: ASSLVRGLEETQY
j_call: TRBJ2-5
v_call: TRBV5-1

cdr3_aa: ASRSLSSGNGSYEQY
j_call: TRBJ2-7
v_call: TRBV12-2

cdr3_aa: ASSLGPDQPQH
j_call: TRBJ1-5
v_call: TRBV27

cdr3_aa: ASSPLRVSTEAF
j_call: TRBJ1-1
v_call: TRBV28

cdr3_aa: ASSLAWDRGLDGYT
j_call: TRBJ1-2
v_call: TRBV5-1

cdr3_aa: ASTWSGELF
j_call: TRBJ2-2
v_call: TRBV28

cdr3_aa: ASIVGSNTEAF
j_call: TRBJ1-1
v_call: TRBV2

cdr3_aa: ASSLFTAGSYNEQF
j_call: TRBJ2-1
v_call: TRBV5-1

cdr3_aa: ASSFGSGGGEKLF
j_call: TRBJ1-4
v_call: TRBV5-1

cdr3_aa: ASSPDRDYEQY
j_call: TRBJ2-7
v_call: TRBV6-5

cdr3_aa: ASPALSPDRGVPEAF
j_call: TRBJ1-1
v_call: TRBV28

cdr3_aa: ASSIFRFPGTDTQY
j_call: TRBJ2-3
v_call: TRBV19

cdr3_aa: ASSAGLQATSTDTQY
j_call: TRBJ2-3
v_call: TRBV6-1

cdr3_aa: ASSRDSQQY
j_call: TRBJ2-7
v_call: TRBV5-6

cdr3_aa: ASSLYSGSNEQY
j_call: TRBJ2-7
v_call: TRBV27

cdr3_aa: ASRISASSYNEQF
j_call: TRBJ2-1
v_call: TRBV6-1

cdr3_aa: ASSSPGGATEAF
j_call: TRBJ1-1
v_call: TRBV5-1

cdr3_aa: ASSPLAGVSTDTQY
j_call: TRBJ2-3
v_call: TRBV10-1

cdr3_aa: ASSYSIHEIAYEQY
j_call: TRBJ2-7
v_call: TRBV6-5

cdr3_aa: ASSYSTGGETDTQY
j_call: TRBJ2-3
v_call: TRBV6-5

cdr3_aa: ASSPRGETQY
j_call: TRBJ2-5
v_call: TRBV19

cdr3_aa: ASSWRAAGVPYEQY
j_call: TRBJ2-7
v_call: TRBV2

cdr3_aa: ASSPPGGYYEQY
j_call: -
v_call: TRBV27

cdr3_aa: ATVGGPDTGELF
j_call: TRBJ2-2
v_call: TRBV5-4

cdr3_aa: SASFSYGYT
j_call: TRBJ1-2
v_call: TRBV20-1

cdr3_aa: ASSTRTGGGTGELF
j_call: TRBJ2-2
v_call: TRBV7-2

cdr3_aa: ASGHTANTEAF
j_call: TRBJ1-1
v_call: TRBV12-5

cdr3_aa: ASSPLAGGLTGELF
j_call: TRBJ2-2
v_call: TRBV4-3

cdr3_aa: ASSLVLAGAGDTQY
j_call: TRBJ2-3
v_call: TRBV11-2

cdr3_aa: ASSRDTGANVLT
j_call: TRBJ2-6
v_call: TRBV5-1

cdr3_aa: ASSPPYQTEAF
j_call: TRBJ1-1
v_call: TRBV9

cdr3_aa: SVQDAADSSYEQY
j_call: TRBJ2-7
v_call: TRBV29-1

cdr3_aa: ASSLGLMRSAGELF
j_call: TRBJ2-2
v_call: TRBV7-3

cdr3_aa: ASSLTSGKLAPVEQY
j_call: TRBJ2-7
v_call: TRBV5-1

cdr3_aa: ASSITAGASYEQY
j_call: TRBJ2-7
v_call: TRBV19

cdr3_aa: ASSLALLAGISSNEQF
j_call: TRBJ2-1
v_call: TRBV5-6

cdr3_aa: ASSFDSATNEKLF
j_call: TRBJ1-4
v_call: TRBV19